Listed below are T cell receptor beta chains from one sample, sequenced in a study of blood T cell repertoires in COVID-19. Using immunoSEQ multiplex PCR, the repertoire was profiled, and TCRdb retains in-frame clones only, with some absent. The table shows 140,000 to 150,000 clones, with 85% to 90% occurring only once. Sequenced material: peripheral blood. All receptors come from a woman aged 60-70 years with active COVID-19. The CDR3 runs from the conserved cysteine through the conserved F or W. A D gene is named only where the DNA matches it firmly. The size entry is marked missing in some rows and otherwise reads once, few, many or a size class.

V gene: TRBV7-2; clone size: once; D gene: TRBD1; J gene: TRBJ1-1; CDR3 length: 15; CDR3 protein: CASRKNRGGNTEAFF; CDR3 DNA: TGTGCCAGCAGAAAAAACAGGGGAGGGAACACTGAAGCTTTCTTT
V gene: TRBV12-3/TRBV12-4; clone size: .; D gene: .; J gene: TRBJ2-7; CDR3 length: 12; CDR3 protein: CASSFISGEQYF; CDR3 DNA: TGTGCCAGCAGTTTTATCTCGGGAGAGCAGTACTTC
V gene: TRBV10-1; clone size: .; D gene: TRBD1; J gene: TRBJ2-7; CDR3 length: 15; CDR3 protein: CASSTGTGGTYEQYF; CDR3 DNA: TGCGCCAGCAGTACCGGGACAGGGGGGACCTACGAGCAGTACTTC
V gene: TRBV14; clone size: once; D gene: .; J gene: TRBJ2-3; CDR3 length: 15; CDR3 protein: CASSRRGSSTDTQYF; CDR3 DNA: TGTGCCAGCAGCCGCCGAGGGAGCAGCACAGATACGCAGTATTTT
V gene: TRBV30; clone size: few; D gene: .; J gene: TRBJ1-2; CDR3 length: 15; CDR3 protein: CAWSAPPGAGFGYTF; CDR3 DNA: TGTGCCTGGAGTGCTCCTCCAGGGGCCGGTTTCGGCTACACCTTC
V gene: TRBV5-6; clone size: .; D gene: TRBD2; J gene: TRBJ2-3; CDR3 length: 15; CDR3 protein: CASSLGSGSYQTQYF; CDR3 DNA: TGTGCCAGCAGCTTGGGCAGCGGGAGTTATCAGACGCAGTATTTT
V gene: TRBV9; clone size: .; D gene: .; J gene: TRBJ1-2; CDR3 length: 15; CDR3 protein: CASSVDTLGGTGYTF; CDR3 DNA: TGTGCCAGCAGCGTAGACACATTGGGGGGGACAGGCTACACCTTC
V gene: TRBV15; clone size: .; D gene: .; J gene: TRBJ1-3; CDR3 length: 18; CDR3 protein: CATSSTDMGANSGNTIYF; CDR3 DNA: TGTGCCACCAGCTCAACCGACATGGGGGCGAACTCTGGAAACACCATATATTTT
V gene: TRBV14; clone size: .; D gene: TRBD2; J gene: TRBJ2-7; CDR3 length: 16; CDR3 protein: CASSQDLIAGVREQYF; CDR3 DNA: TGTGCCAGCAGCCAAGATCTGATAGCGGGAGTGAGGGAGCAGTACTTC
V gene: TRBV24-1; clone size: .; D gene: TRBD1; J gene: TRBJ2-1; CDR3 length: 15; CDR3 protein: CATSDPRDRKNEQFF; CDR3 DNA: TGTGCCACCAGTGACCCCCGGGACAGAAAGAATGAGCAGTTCTTC
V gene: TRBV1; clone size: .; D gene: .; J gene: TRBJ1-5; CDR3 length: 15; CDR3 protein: CTSSQRGEGNQPQHF; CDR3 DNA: TGCACCAGCAGCCAACGGGGGGAGGGCAATCAGCCCCAGCATTTT
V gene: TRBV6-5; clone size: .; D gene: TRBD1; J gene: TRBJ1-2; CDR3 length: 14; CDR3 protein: CASRTYRGPYGYTF; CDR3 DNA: TGTGCCAGCAGGACGTACAGGGGACCCTATGGCTACACCTTC
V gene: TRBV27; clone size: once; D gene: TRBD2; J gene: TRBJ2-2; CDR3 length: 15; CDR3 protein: CASSLLGGRPGELFF; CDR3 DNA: TGTGCCAGCAGTTTATTGGGAGGGAGGCCCGGGGAGCTGTTTTTT
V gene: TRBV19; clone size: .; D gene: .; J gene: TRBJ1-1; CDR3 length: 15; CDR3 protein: CASSITQRGRTEAFF; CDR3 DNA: TGTGCCAGTAGCATTACCCAACGGGGAAGGACTGAAGCTTTCTTT
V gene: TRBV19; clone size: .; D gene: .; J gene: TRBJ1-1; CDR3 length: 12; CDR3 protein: CASKRGRTEAFF; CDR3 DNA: TGTGCCAGTAAAAGGGGCAGGACTGAAGCTTTCTTT
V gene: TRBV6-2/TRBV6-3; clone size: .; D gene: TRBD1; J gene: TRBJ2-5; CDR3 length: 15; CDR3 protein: CASSLTDREQETQYF; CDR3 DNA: TGTGCCAGCAGTCTGACCGACAGGGAGCAAGAGACCCAGTACTTC
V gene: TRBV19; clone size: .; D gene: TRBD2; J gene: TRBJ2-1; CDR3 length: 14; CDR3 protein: CASTGTSGVFSQFF; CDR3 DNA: TGTGCCAGTACGGGAACTAGCGGGGTATTTTCGCAGTTCTTC
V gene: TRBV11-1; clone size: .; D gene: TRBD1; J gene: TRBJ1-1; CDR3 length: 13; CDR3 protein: CASSFTGVPEAFF; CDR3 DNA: TGTGCCAGCAGCTTTACAGGGGTTCCTGAAGCTTTCTTT
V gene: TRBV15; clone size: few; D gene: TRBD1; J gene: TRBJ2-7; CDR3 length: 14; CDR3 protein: CATSTGDRGYEQYF; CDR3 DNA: TGTGCCACCAGCACCGGGGACAGGGGTTACGAGCAGTACTTC
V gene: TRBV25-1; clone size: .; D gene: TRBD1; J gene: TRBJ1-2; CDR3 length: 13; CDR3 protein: CASSGDRTSGYTF; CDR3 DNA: TGTGCCAGCAGTGGGGACAGGACGAGCGGCTACACCTTC
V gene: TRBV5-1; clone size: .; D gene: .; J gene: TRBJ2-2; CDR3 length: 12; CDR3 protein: CASSLGSGELFF; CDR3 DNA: TGCGCCAGCAGCCTGGGCAGCGGGGAGCTGTTTTTT
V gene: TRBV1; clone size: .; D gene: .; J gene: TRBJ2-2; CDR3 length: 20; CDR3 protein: CTSSQTEDTSGAPNTGELFF; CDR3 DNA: TGCACCAGCAGCCAAACCGAAGATACTAGCGGGGCCCCGAACACCGGGGAGCTGTTTTTT
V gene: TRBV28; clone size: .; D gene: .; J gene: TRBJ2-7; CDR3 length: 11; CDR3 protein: CASNTLYEQYF; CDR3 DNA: TGTGCCAGCAACACCCTCTACGAGCAGTACTTC
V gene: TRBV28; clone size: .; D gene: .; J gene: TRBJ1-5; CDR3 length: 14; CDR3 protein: CASSFGSRSQPQHF; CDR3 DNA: TGTGCCAGCAGTTTCGGGTCCCGCAGTCAGCCCCAGCATTTT
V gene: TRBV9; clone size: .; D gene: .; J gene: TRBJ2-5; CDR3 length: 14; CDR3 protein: CASSPRGSAETQYF; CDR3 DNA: TGTGCCAGCAGCCCTAGGGGGAGTGCGGAGACCCAGTACTTC
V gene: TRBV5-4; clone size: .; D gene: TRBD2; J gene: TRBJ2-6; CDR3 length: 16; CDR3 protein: CASSPRGSSGANVLTF; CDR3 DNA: TGTGCCAGCAGCCCGCGGGGGAGCTCTGGGGCCAACGTCCTGACTTTC
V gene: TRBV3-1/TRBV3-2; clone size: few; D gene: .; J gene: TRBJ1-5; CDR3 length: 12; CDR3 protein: CASSARGQPQHF; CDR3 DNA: TGTGCCAGCAGCGCGCGGGGTCAGCCCCAGCATTTT
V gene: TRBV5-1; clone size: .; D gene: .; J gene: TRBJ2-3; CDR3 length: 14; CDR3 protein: CASSLTPGTDTQYF; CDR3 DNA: TGCGCCAGCAGCTTGACGCCAGGCACAGATACGCAGTATTTT
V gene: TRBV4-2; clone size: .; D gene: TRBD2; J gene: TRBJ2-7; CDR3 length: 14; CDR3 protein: CASSQAGGPYEQYF; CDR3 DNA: TGTGCCAGCAGCCAAGCGGGAGGGCCGTACGAGCAGTACTTC
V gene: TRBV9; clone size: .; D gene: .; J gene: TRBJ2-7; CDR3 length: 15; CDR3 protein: CASSPFSTPSYEQYF; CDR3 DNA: TGTGCCAGCAGCCCCTTCTCGACACCATCCTACGAGCAGTACTTC
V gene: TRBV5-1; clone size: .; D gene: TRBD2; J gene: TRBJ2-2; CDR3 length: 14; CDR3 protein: CASRTGGAGGELFF; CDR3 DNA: TGCGCCAGCCGGACGGGGGGGGCAGGCGGGGAGCTGTTTTTT
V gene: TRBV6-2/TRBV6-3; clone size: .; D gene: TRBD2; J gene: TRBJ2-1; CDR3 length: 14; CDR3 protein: CASSDGRGADEQFF; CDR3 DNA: TGTGCCAGCAGTGACGGGCGGGGGGCGGACGAGCAGTTCTTC
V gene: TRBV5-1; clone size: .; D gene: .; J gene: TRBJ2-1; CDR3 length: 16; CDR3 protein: CASSLGNPSYYNEQFF; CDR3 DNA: TGCGCCAGCAGCTTGGGGAACCCTAGCTACTACAATGAGCAGTTCTTC
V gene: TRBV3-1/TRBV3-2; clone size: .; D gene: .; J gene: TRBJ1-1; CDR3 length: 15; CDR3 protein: CASSPHGQLNTEAFF; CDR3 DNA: TGTGCCAGCAGTCCTCATGGGCAGCTGAACACTGAAGCTTTCTTT
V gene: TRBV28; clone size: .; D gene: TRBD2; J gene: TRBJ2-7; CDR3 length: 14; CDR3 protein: CASSFGTNSYEQYF; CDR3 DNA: TGTGCCAGCAGTTTTGGGACTAACTCCTACGAGCAGTACTTC
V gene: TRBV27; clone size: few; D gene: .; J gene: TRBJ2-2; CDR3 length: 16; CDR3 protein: CASSLLQPSNTGELFF; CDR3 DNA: TGTGCCAGCAGTTTATTACAGCCTTCGAACACCGGGGAGCTGTTTTTT
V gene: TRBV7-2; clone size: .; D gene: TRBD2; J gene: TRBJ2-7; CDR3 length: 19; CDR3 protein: CASSSTPGTSRLSSYEQYF; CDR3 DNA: TGTGCCAGCAGCTCCACCCCCGGGACTAGCCGCCTGAGCTCCTACGAGCAGTACTTC
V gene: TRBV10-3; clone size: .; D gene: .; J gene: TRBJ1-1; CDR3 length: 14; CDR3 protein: CAISDSDSGLEAFF; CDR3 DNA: TGTGCCATCAGTGATTCCGACAGTGGGCTTGAAGCTTTCTTT
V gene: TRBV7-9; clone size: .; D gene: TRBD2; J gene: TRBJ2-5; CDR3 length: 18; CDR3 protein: CASSLTSGLAGSAETQYF; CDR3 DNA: TGTGCCAGCAGCCTTACATCGGGACTAGCGGGATCCGCAGAGACCCAGTACTTC
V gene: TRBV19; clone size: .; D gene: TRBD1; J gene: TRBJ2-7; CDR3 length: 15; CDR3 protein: CASSMGTGRSYEQYF; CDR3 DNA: TGTGCCAGTAGTATGGGGACAGGCCGCTCCTACGAGCAGTACTTC
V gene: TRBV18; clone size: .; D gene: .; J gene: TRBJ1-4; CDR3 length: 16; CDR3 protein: CASSSFTGIIGEKLFF; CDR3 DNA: TGTGCCAGCTCATCCTTCACAGGAATCATAGGGGAAAAACTGTTTTTT
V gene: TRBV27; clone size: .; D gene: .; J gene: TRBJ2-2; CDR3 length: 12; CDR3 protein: CASSLRTGELFF; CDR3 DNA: TGTGCCAGCAGTTTGAGGACCGGGGAGCTGTTTTTT
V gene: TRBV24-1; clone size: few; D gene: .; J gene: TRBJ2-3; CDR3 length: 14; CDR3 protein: CATSQGDPLDTQYF; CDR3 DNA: TGTGCCACCAGTCAGGGTGACCCACTAGATACGCAGTATTTT
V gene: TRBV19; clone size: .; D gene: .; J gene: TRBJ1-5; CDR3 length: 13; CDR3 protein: CASADRVHQPQHF; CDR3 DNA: TGTGCCAGTGCGGACAGAGTGCATCAGCCCCAGCATTTT
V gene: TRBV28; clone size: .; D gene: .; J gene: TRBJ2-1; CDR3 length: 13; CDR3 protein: CASSPFEDNEQFF; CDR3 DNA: TGTGCCAGCAGCCCCTTTGAGGACAATGAGCAGTTCTTC
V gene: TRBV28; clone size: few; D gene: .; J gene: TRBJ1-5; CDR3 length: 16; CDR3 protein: CASSPPGLLVDQPQHF; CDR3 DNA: TGTGCCAGCAGTCCGCCGGGACTCCTTGTGGATCAGCCCCAGCATTTT
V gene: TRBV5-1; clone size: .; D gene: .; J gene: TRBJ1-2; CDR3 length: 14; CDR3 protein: CASSSRQRSEGYTF; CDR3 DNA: TGCGCCAGCAGCTCCAGACAGCGATCTGAGGGCTACACCTTC
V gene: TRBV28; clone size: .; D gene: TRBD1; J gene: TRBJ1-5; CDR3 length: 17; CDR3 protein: CASSMVGRGTITQPQHF; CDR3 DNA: TGTGCCAGCAGCATGGTGGGCAGGGGGACGATCACTCAGCCCCAGCATTTT
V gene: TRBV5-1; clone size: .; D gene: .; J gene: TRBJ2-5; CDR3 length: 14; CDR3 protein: CASSLGAYQETQYF; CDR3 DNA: TGCGCCAGCAGCTTGGGAGCGTACCAAGAGACCCAGTACTTC
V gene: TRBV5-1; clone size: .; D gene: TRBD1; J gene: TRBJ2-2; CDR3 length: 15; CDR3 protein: CASSLGTANTGELFF; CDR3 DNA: TGCGCCAGCAGCTTAGGGACAGCGAACACCGGGGAGCTGTTTTTT
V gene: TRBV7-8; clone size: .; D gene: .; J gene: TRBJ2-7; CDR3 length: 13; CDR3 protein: CASSLAQLYEQYF; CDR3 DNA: TGTGCCAGCAGCTTAGCCCAGTTGTACGAGCAGTACTTC
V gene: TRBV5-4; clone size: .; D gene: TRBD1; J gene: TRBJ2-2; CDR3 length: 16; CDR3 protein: CASSLAKGQGVGELFF; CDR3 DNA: TGTGCCAGCAGCTTGGCCAAGGGACAGGGGGTCGGGGAGCTGTTTTTT
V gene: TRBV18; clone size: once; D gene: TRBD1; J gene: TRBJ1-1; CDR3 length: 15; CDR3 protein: CASSPTGTGNTEAFF; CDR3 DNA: TGTGCCAGCTCTCCGACCGGGACAGGGAACACTGAAGCTTTCTTT
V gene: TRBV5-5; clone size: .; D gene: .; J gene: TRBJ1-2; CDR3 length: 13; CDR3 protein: CASSLGQVYGYTF; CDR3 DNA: TGTGCCAGCAGCTTGGGACAGGTATATGGCTACACCTTC
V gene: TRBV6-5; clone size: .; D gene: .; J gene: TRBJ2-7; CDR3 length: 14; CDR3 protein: CASNPDRGYYEQYF; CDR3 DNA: TGTGCCAGCAACCCGGACAGAGGTTACTACGAGCAGTACTTC
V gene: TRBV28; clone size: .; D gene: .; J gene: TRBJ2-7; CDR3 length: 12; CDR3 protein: CASSTTDYEQYF; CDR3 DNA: TGTGCCAGCAGCACAACAGACTACGAGCAGTACTTC
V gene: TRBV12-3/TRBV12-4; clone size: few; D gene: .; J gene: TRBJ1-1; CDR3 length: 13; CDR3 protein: CASSPWEDTEAFF; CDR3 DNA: TGTGCCAGCAGCCCATGGGAGGACACTGAAGCTTTCTTT
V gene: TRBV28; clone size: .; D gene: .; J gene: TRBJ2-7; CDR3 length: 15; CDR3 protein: CASWAKGGKGYEQYF; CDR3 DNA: TGTGCCAGCTGGGCTAAGGGGGGGAAAGGCTACGAGCAGTACTTC
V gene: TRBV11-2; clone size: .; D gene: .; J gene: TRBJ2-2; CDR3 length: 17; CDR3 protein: CASSSPLAALNTGELFF; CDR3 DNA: TGTGCCAGCAGCTCCCCTTTAGCGGCTTTGAACACCGGGGAGCTGTTTTTT
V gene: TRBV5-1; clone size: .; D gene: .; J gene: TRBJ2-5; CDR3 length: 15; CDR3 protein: CASSLAPPGQETQYF; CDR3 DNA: TGCGCCAGCAGCTTGGCCCCCCCCGGCCAAGAGACCCAGTACTTC